These 28 T cell receptor beta chains were all obtained from the same sample, sequenced in a study of T cells after yellow fever vaccination. TCRdb processed the 5' RACE reads anew with MiXCR; each CDR3 protein has one entry. This repertoire shows 500,000 to 650,000 distinct CDR3 sequences, around 17% found once; its top ten account for 17%. This specimen was PBMCs, taken less than 6 days after the first yellow fever vaccination. The source is a man between 18 and 29 years old who received the YFV17D yellow fever vaccine.

V and J are TRBV6-2 or TRBV6-3 and TRBJ2-1, with D unclear. This CDR3 spans 15 amino acids. The V gene's germline CDR1 is MNHEY and CDR2 SVGEGT. The V gene lost 2 bases and the J gene lost 0 bases, with 8 bases spanning the gap. The CDR3 nucleotides are TGTGCCAGCAGTTACACCGAGCGCTCCTACAATGAGCAGTTCTTC. Translated, it gives CASSYTERSYNEQFF.

The rearrangement uses TRBV25-1 and TRBJ2-1; 11 bases are shared with TRBD2. Germline CDR1 reads MGHDK; CDR2 reads SYGVNS. The CDR3 covers 16 residues. Unmatched junction bases numbered 8, after V lost 4 bases and J lost 6 bases. CDR3 bases: TGTGCCAGCAGTGCACTAGGACTAGCGGGTTCCAATGAGCAGTTCTTC. Translating gives CASSALGLAGSNEQFF.

This sequence joins TRBV2 and TRBJ2-3; D unclear. CDR1 SNHLY and CDR2 FYNNEI come from the germline V gene. Trimming removed 8 bases at V and 2 bases at J, with 11 bases between. The CDR3 spans 13 residues. CDR3: CASPIPSTDTQYF. The CDR3 region has the DNA TGTGCCAGCCCGATACCCTCCACAGATACGCAGTATTTT.

V is TRBV19 and J is TRBJ2-3; D uncertain. Germline CDR1 reads LNHDA; CDR2 reads SQIVND (reference sequence). Trimming removed 5 bases from V and 0 bases from J, with 6 bases in between. The CDR3 covers 13 residues. The DNA of the CDR3 is TGTGCCAGTAGTTCGGAGAGCACAGATACGCAGTATTTT. This translates into CASSSESTDTQYF.

This clonotype was detected only a few times. This chain uses TRBV7-6 with TRBJ2-3; the match to TRBD2 covers 8 bases. Germline lookup yields CDR1 SGHVS and CDR2 FNYEAQ. Trimming took 1 base from V and 1 from J; bases not matched to a gene: 13. The CDR3 is 19 residues long. The CDR3 loop reads CASSLGNTPGLGGTDTQYF. CDR3 nucleotides: TGTGCCAGCAGCTTAGGCAACACCCCGGGACTAGGAGGCACAGATACGCAGTATTTT.

The gene calls are TRBV4-3 and TRBJ1-1; no clear D. Germline-derived CDR1 and CDR2 are LGHNA and YSLEER. This CDR3 is 15 amino acids long. The V and J ends lost 1 base and 0 bases respectively, with 9 bases between them. CDR3 sequence: CASSQVVTLNTEAFF. As DNA, the CDR3 is TGCGCCAGCAGCCAAGTTGTGACACTGAACACTGAAGCTTTCTTT.

The table lists this clonotype with a few counts. The rearrangement uses TRBV9 and TRBJ2-4; D is possibly TRBD1 or TRBD2 (6 bases each). Looked up from germline, CDR1 is SGDLS and CDR2 is YYNGEE. V was pared by 0 bases and J by 6 bases, with 13 bases between. The length of the CDR3 is 15 residues. CDR3 sequence: CASSVAGAQLNIQYF. CDR3 nucleotide sequence: TGTGCCAGCAGCGTAGCGGGGGCCCAGTTAAACATTCAGTACTTC.

This chain joins TRBV11-3 and TRBJ2-5; D perhaps matches TRBD1 (6 bases). This CDR3 spans 15 amino acids. Trimming cost V 2 bases and J 5 bases, with 15 bases left between them. Germline lookup yields CDR1 SGHNT and CDR2 YENEEA. CDR3 DNA sequence: TGTGCCAGCAGCTTAACGGCCGCCCAGGGGGAGACCCAGTACTTC. It encodes CASSLTAAQGETQYF.

J is TRBJ2-3 and V is TRBV6-1, with TRBD2 identical over 12 bases. There are 14 residues in the CDR3. Germline lookup yields CDR1 MNHNS and CDR2 SASEGT. Trimming removed 11 bases from V and 13 bases from J; junction bases left unmatched: 16. The CDR3 is CAAAEASGGAVEYF. DNA for the CDR3: TGTGCCGCGGCAGAGGCTAGCGGGGGGGCAGTGGAGTATTTT.

In this sample, this clonotype turned up many times. The genes are TRBV7-9 and TRBJ1-3; D gene ambiguous. The length of the CDR3 is 12 residues. The V and J ends lost 5 bases and 5 bases respectively, with 7 bases between them. Germline values: CDR1 SEHNR, CDR2 FQNEAQ (reference sequence). The CDR3 nucleotides read TGTGCCAGCAGCCCAGCACGAAACACCATATATTTT. This codes for CASSPARNTIYF.

The V gene is TRBV11-3, the J gene TRBJ2-1, with TRBD1 matching 8 bases. V lost 4 bases, J lost 7 bases, and 12 bases stayed unmatched. The CDR3 has 16 amino acids. Germline assignment: CDR1 SGHNT and CDR2 YENEEA. The CDR3 loop is CASSSIDRGELNEQFF. The CDR3 coding sequence is TGTGCCAGCAGCTCCATCGACAGGGGTGAATTGAATGAGCAGTTCTTC.

J is TRBJ2-5 and V is TRBV19, with 7 nucleotides matching TRBD1. Per germline, CDR1 LNHDA and CDR2 SQIVND (reference sequence). The CDR3 extends over 14 amino acids. V was pared by 6 bases and J by 5 bases, with 9 bases of the junction left unmatched. CDR3 residues: CASSERDSAETQYF. The CDR3 DNA reads TGTGCCAGTAGCGAAAGGGACAGTGCGGAGACCCAGTACTTC.

This clonotype appeared a few times. The chain links TRBV7-9 to TRBJ1-4, with D maybe TRBD1 (6 bases). Germline-derived CDR1 and CDR2 are SEHNR and FQNEAQ (reference sequence). The V and J ends lost 3 bases and 8 bases respectively, with 10 bases between them. The CDR3 totals 13 residues. The CDR3 reads CASSFQGREKLFF. The CDR3 DNA reads as TGTGCCAGCAGCTTTCAGGGGCGGGAAAAACTGTTTTTT.

This clonotype was counted between two and nine times. The chain joins TRBV6-1 to TRBJ2-2, with D possibly being TRBD1 (6 bases). In germline, CDR1 is MNHNS, CDR2 SASEGT. The CDR3 sequence is 15 residues long. V dropped 10 bases and J dropped 4 bases, with 19 bases sitting between them. CDR3 coding DNA: TGTGCCACATCCGGGACATCTACGCCCACCGGGGAGCTGTTTTTT. Protein product: CATSGTSTPTGELFF.

This clonotype has more than one count but fewer than ten. The rearrangement links TRBV6-1 to TRBJ2-3; possibly TRBD1 for D (5 bases). Germline V gives CDR1 MNHNS, CDR2 SASEGT. V lost 6 bases, J lost 5 bases, and 18 bases lay in between. The CDR3 has 15 amino acids. CDR3 sequence reads: CASRILQVPGDTQYF. The DNA for the CDR3 is TGTGCCAGCAGGATTTTACAGGTTCCGGGAGATACGCAGTATTTT.

V usage is TRBV19 and J usage is TRBJ2-5, with 7 bases lining up with TRBD2. The J segment lost 4 bases and the V segment lost 6 bases, leaving 5 bases of the junction unmatched. CDR3 length: 13 residues. CDR1 and CDR2 (germline): LNHDA, SQIVND (reference sequence). CDR3: CASRSRGGETQYF. The DNA of the CDR3 is TGTGCCAGTAGATCACGCGGGGGAGAGACCCAGTACTTC.

This chain connects TRBV29-1 to TRBJ2-5, with TRBD1 matching over 7 bases. The CDR3 extends over 12 amino acids. Germline V gives CDR1 SQVTM, CDR2 ANQGSEA. J was trimmed by 2 bases and V by 6 bases; bases with no gene match: 3. The CDR3 sequence is CSVGGQQETQYF. CDR3 nucleotide sequence: TGCAGCGTAGGGGGACAGCAAGAGACCCAGTACTTC.

The chain employs TRBV4-1 and TRBJ2-4, with a tentative D call TRBD1 (6 bases). Deletions cut 4 bases from V and 3 bases from J, with 16 bases between. CDR1 and CDR2 from the germline V gene are MGHRA and YSYEKL. This CDR3 spans 16 amino acids. For the CDR3, the DNA is TGCGCCAGCAGCCGACGAGACGGACAGCTCAAAAACATTCAGTACTTC. Protein sequence: CASSRRDGQLKNIQYF.

This clonotype was observed a handful of times. The chain uses TRBV3-1 and TRBJ2-1; unclear D gene. The germline gives CDR1 LGHDT, CDR2 YNNKEL (reference sequence). Trimming took off 1 base at V and 8 bases at J, with 24 bases between the two ends. This CDR3 is 18 amino acids long. CDR3 amino acids: CASSQVYGSNSLVDEQFF. The CDR3 region has the DNA TGTGCCAGCAGCCAAGTTTATGGTTCTAACAGTTTAGTCGATGAGCAGTTCTTC.

The CDR3 here is CASSYSRVSGNTIYF. The CDR3 nucleotides read TGTGCCAGCAGTTACTCCCGGGTCTCTGGAAACACCATATATTTT. The V and J genes are TRBV6-5 and TRBJ1-3; D ambiguous. From germline, CDR1 is MNHEY and CDR2 SVGAGI. V dropped 0 bases and J dropped 0 bases, with 6 bases sitting between them. CDR3 size: 15 residues.

A few counts support this clonotype. The rearrangement joins TRBV20-1 to TRBJ2-1; 11 nucleotides align to TRBD2. The CDR3 runs to 15 residues. Per the germline V gene, CDR1 is DFQATT and CDR2 is SNEGSKA (reference sequence). The V and J ends lost 5 bases and 4 bases, in that order; junction bases with no gene match: 7. CDR3 coding DNA: TGCAGTGCTCCCCTTCTAGCGGGGGGATACAATGAGCAGTTCTTC. Translating gives CSAPLLAGGYNEQFF.

The gene calls are TRBV7-9 and TRBJ1-5; TRBD1 might be the D (5 bases). The CDR3 length is 14 residues. Trimming took 3 bases from V and 3 from J, leaving 9 bases between them. Germline V gene sequence: CDR1 SEHNR, CDR2 FQNEAQ (reference sequence). CDR3 residues: CASSFGHDNQPQHF. CDR3 bases: TGTGCCAGCAGCTTCGGACATGACAATCAGCCCCAGCATTTT.

This clonotype was recorded a few times. This chain links TRBV28 with TRBJ2-7; D unresolved. The CDR3 is 11 amino acids. In germline, CDR1 is MDHEN, CDR2 SYDVKM. V was shortened by 5 bases and J by 0 bases, with 2 bases between the two germline ends. The CDR3 nucleotides read TGTGCCAGCAGTCGCTCCTACGAGCAGTACGTC. Encoded protein: CASSRSYEQYV.

The V and J genes are TRBV5-1 and TRBJ1-5, with D unclear. Germline CDR1 reads SGHRS; CDR2 reads YFSETQ. V was shortened by 0 bases and J by 7 bases, with 14 bases between the two germline ends. The CDR3 loop spans 15 amino acids. The CDR3: CASSLVGGPQQPQHF. CDR3 DNA: TGCGCCAGCAGCTTGGTAGGCGGGCCACAGCAGCCCCAGCATTTT.

This clonotype was observed many times. The V gene is TRBV5-1, the J gene TRBJ1-1, with 9 bases identical to TRBD1. The ends lost 3 bases at V and 2 bases at J; junction bases unmatched: 5. The V gene's germline CDR1 is SGHRS and CDR2 YFSETQ. This CDR3 region has 15 residues. The CDR3 nucleotides read TGCGCCAGCAGCTCGTACAGGGGGCCCAACACTGAAGCTTTCTTT. This encodes CASSSYRGPNTEAFF. The whole variable domain, remainder taken from reference TRBV5-1 and TRBJ1-1, is KAGVTQTPRYLIKTRGQQVTLSCSPISGHRSVSWYQQTPGQGLQFLFEYFSETQRNKGNFPGRFSGRQFSNSRSEMNVSTLELGDSALYLCASSSYRGPNTEAFFGQGTRLTVV.

This clonotype was detected once. The CDR3 spells CASSYGTGLMQPQHF. CDR3 bases: TGTGCCAGCAGTTATGGGACAGGGTTGATGCAGCCCCAGCATTTT. The gene calls are TRBV7-9 and TRBJ1-5, with 9 nucleotides matching TRBD1. The CDR3 has 15 residues. Germline V gene lookup returns CDR1 SEHNR and CDR2 FQNEAQ (reference sequence). The V segment lost 6 bases and the J segment 7 bases; nucleotides outside the gene matches: 10.

The chain carries TRBV27 and TRBJ2-1; possibly TRBD2 for D (7 bases). V lost 5 bases and J 3 bases, leaving 26 bases between the germline ends. Per the germline V gene, CDR1 is MNHEY and CDR2 is SMNVEV (reference sequence). The CDR3 consists of 19 residues. CDR3 in amino acids: CASSPTGAGARTHYNEQFF. CDR3 DNA sequence: TGTGCCAGCAGTCCAACTGGGGCGGGGGCCCGCACTCACTACAATGAGCAGTTCTTC.

This clonotype occurred a few times. The chain carries TRBV12-3 or TRBV12-4 and TRBJ2-7; 8 nucleotides line up with TRBD1. The CDR3 has 12 amino acids. The ends lost 4 bases at V and 6 bases at J; junction bases unmatched: 2. CDR3 region: CASSWTGSEQYF. DNA of the CDR3: TGTGCCAGCAGTTGGACAGGGTCCGAGCAGTACTTC.